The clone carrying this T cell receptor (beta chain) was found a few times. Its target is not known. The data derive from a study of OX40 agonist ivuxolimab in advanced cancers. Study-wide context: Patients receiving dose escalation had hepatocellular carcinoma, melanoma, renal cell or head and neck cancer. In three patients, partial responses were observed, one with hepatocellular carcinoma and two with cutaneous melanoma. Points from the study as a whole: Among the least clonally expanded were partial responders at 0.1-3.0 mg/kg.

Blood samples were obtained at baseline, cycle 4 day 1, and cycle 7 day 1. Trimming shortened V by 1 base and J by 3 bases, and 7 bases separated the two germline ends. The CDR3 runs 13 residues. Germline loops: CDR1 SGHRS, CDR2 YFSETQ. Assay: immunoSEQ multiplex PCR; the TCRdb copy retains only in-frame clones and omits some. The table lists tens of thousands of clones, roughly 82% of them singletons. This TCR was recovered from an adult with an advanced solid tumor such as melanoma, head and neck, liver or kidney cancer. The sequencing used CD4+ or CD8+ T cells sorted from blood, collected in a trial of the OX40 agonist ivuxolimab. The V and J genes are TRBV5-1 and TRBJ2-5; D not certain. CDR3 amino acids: CASSLPQKETQYF. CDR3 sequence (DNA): TGCGCCAGCAGCTTGCCCCAGAAAGAGACCCAGTACTTC. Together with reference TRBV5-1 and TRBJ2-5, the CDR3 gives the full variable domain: KAGVTQTPRYLIKTRGQQVTLSCSPISGHRSVSWYQQTPGQGLQFLFEYFSETQRNKGNFPGRFSGRQFSNSRSEMNVSTLELGDSALYLCASSLPQKETQYFGPGTRLLVL.